These 15 T cell receptor beta chains share one sample of origin, sequenced in a study of T cell repertoires in cytomegalovirus infection. TCRdb redid the calling of the reads with MiXCR, one entry per CDR3 protein. The profile shows a few hundred thousand distinct CDR3 sequences, 15% to 20% of them singletons. Sequenced material: PBMCs. All receptors come from a human donor in good health (CMV status not recorded). Some clones in this sample may be carry-over from other donors' samples.

The table lists this clonotype with many counts. V gene TRBV7-8 combines with J gene TRBJ1-2; D unclear. Between the trimmed V and J ends, which lost 3 bases and 3 bases, there was a span of 8 bases. This CDR3 has 13 amino acids. Germline CDR1 reads SGHVS; CDR2 reads FQNEAQ. The chain's CDR3 is CASSFNSYYGYTF. The CDR3 DNA sequence: TGTGCCAGCAGCTTCAACAGTTACTATGGCTACACCTTC.

This clonotype was observed at least ten times. J is TRBJ1-2 and V is TRBV7-9, with 7 nucleotides matching TRBD1. There are 14 residues in the CDR3. Germline-derived CDR1 and CDR2 are SEHNR and FQNEAQ (reference sequence). The V and J ends lost 5 bases and 4 bases, in that order; junction bases with no gene match: 7. CDR3 sequence (DNA): TGTGCCAGCAGCAAGCCGGGACAGCGCTATGGCTACACCTTC. As protein: CASSKPGQRYGYTF.

This clonotype was found many times. The DNA of the CDR3 is TGTGCCAGCAGCCCCCTAGCGAGAAGGGGGAACACGCAGTATTTT. Residues: CASSPLARRGNTQYF. V gene TRBV7-6 combines with J gene TRBJ2-3, with D tentatively TRBD1 or TRBD2 (6 bases each). CDR1 and CDR2 from the germline V gene are SGHVS and FNYEAQ. The CDR3 extends over 15 amino acids. V shed 5 bases and J shed 9 bases, with 21 bases lying between them.

This clonotype was seen more than once but under ten times. The CDR3 sequence: CATSSTGPGTSRWDEQFF. The CDR3 DNA reads TGTGCCACCAGCAGCACAGGGCCCGGGACTAGCAGGTGGGATGAGCAGTTCTTC. The V call is TRBV15, the J call TRBJ2-1; TRBD2 agrees at 9 bases. Trimming took 3 bases from V and 8 from J; bases not matched to a gene: 17. This CDR3 has 18 amino acids. Germline V gene sequence: CDR1 LNHNV, CDR2 YYDKDF (reference sequence).

This rearrangement joins TRBV19 to TRBJ2-7, with D perhaps TRBD1 (6 bases). V was trimmed by 4 bases and J by 7 bases, leaving 14 bases between them. This CDR3 has 13 residues. Germline CDR1 reads LNHDA; CDR2 reads SQIVND (reference sequence). Here the CDR3 DNA reads TGTGCCAGTAGTAGTGGACAGACCCGTGAGCAGTACTTC. It encodes CASSSGQTREQYF.

At least ten counts were recorded for this clonotype. CDR3 amino acids: CASSLGGLALADTQYF. The CDR3, as DNA: TGTGCCAGCAGCTTAGGTGGACTAGCGTTGGCAGATACGCAGTATTTT. The chain has TRBV7-2 and TRBJ2-3; 9 nucleotides match TRBD2. The J segment lost 4 bases and the V segment lost 1 base, leaving 6 bases of the junction unmatched. Germline lookup yields CDR1 SGHTA and CDR2 FQGNSA. The CDR3 length is 16 residues.

This clonotype was recorded many times. V usage is TRBV6-2 or TRBV6-3 and J usage is TRBJ2-5, with D unresolved. Germline V gene data show CDR1 as MNHEY and CDR2 as SVGEGT. The CDR3 contains 13 residues. Trimming removed 0 bases from V and 10 bases from J, with 12 bases in between. Here the CDR3 DNA reads TGTGCCAGCAGTTACTCGACGGTGTGGTTCCAGTACTTC. This encodes CASSYSTVWFQYF.

The chain links TRBV6-2 or TRBV6-3 to TRBJ2-1; the match to TRBD2 covers 13 bases. Germline CDR1 and CDR2: MNHEY and SVGEGT. V shed 1 base, J shed 2 bases, and the junction held 2 bases outside the gene matches. The CDR3 runs to 17 residues. CDR3 bases: TGTGCCAGCAGTTACTTACTAGCGGGAGGGCCCTACAATGAGCAGTTCTTC. Amino acids: CASSYLLAGGPYNEQFF.

The chain employs TRBV20-1 and TRBJ1-5; D is undetermined. In germline, CDR1 is DFQATT, CDR2 SNEGSKA (reference sequence). Trimming left V 6 bases short and J 0 bases short, with 12 bases between. The CDR3 extends over 14 amino acids. The CDR3 here is CSAVGPNSNQPQHF. The CDR3 nucleotides are TGCAGTGCCGTAGGCCCCAATAGCAATCAGCCCCAGCATTTT.

This clonotype was counted at least ten times. The chain couples TRBV12-3 or TRBV12-4 to TRBJ1-1; D is unresolved. This CDR3 region has 13 residues. V dropped 8 bases and J dropped 6 bases, with 16 bases sitting between them. The CDR3 DNA follows: TGTGCCAGCTCATTGTTTCACGGCGCTGAAGCTTTCTTT. This sequence encodes CASSLFHGAEAFF.

This clonotype was detected ten times or more. The CDR3 DNA is TGTGCCAGCAGCTTTAATCCGGGATCAGACACCGGGGAGCTGTTTTTT. It translates to CASSFNPGSDTGELFF. This chain joins TRBV7-2 and TRBJ2-2; D is perhaps TRBD2 (5 bases). The CDR3 contains 16 residues. The V gene lost 3 bases and the J gene lost 3 bases, with 14 bases spanning the gap. CDR1 is SGHTA, CDR2 FQGNSA, per germline.

The chain couples TRBV11-2 to TRBJ2-5, with D possibly matching TRBD2 (6 bases). Germline V gives CDR1 SGHAT, CDR2 FQNNGV. The CDR3 length is 17 residues. The V end was cut by 1 base, the J end by 9 bases, with 24 bases between. CDR3 in amino acids: CASSLGRLALYNPAQYF. The CDR3 DNA sequence: TGTGCCAGCAGCTTAGGTCGGCTAGCGCTATACAACCCGGCCCAGTACTTC.

This clonotype was detected ten times or more. The rearrangement links TRBV2 to TRBJ1-1; TRBD1 agrees at 8 bases. CDR3 length: 14 amino acids. With V trimmed by 6 bases and J by 5 bases, 8 bases remained unmatched. The germline CDR1 and CDR2 sequences are SNHLY and FYNNEI. CDR3 nucleotides: TGTGCCAGCAGGTCGGCAGGGGGCAAAACTGAAGCTTTCTTT. Translation gives CASRSAGGKTEAFF.

This clonotype was seen repeatedly, ten times or more. The chain recombines TRBV7-8 with TRBJ1-1; D uncertain. This CDR3 is built from 15 residues. Between the trimmed V and J ends, which lost 1 base and 0 bases, there was a span of 9 bases. In germline, CDR1 is SGHVS, CDR2 FQNEAQ. The CDR3: CASSLVPGMNTEAFF. The CDR3 DNA sequence: TGTGCCAGCAGCTTAGTTCCCGGGATGAACACTGAAGCTTTCTTT.

J is TRBJ2-5 and V is TRBV12-3 or TRBV12-4; 10 bases match TRBD1. V lost 6 bases and J lost 1; bases outside the gene matches: 8. The CDR3 consists of 16 residues. The CDR3 loop reads CASRPGTGVLQETQYF. In DNA form, the CDR3 reads TGTGCCAGCAGGCCCGGGACAGGGGTTCTCCAAGAGACCCAGTACTTC.